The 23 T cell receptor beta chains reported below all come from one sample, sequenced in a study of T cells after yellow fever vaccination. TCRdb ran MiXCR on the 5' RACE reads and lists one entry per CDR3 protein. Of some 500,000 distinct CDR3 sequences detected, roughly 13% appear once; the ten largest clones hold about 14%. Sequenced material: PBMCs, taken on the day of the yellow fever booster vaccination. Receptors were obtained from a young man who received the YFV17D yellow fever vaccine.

This CDR3 reads CATSREAWTGNTEAFF. DNA of the CDR3: TGTGCCACCAGCAGAGAAGCCTGGACAGGGAACACTGAAGCTTTCTTT. This sequence joins TRBV15 and TRBJ1-1; 7 positions match TRBD1. Germline assignment: CDR1 LNHNV and CDR2 YYDKDF (reference sequence). V was pared by 0 bases and J by 1 base, with 5 bases of the junction left unmatched. The CDR3 has 16 amino acids.

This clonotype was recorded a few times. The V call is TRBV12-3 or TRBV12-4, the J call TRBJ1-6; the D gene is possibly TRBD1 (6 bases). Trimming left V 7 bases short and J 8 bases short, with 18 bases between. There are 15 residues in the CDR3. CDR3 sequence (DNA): TGTGCCAGCAAACTCATGGAACAGGGTTATTCACCCCTCCACTTT. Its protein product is CASKLMEQGYSPLHF.

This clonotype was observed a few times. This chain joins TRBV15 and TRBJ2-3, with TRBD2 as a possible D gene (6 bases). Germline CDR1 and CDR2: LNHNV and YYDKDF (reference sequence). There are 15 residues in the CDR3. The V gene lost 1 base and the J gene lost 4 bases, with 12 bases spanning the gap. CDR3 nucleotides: TGTGCCACCAGCAGAGGCGGAGCGGGTTCAGATACGCAGTATTTT. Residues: CATSRGGAGSDTQYF.

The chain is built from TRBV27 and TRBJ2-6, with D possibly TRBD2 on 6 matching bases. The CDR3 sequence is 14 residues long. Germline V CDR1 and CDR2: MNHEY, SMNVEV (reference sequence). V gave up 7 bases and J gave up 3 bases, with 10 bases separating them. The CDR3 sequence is CASMGGDGANVLTF. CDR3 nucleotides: TGTGCCAGCATGGGGGGAGATGGGGCCAACGTCCTGACTTTC. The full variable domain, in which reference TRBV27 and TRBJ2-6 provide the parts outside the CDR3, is EAQVTQNPRYLITVTGKKLTVTCSQNMNHEYMSWYRQDPGLGLRQIYYSMNVEVTDKGDVPEGYKVSRKEKRNFPLILESPSPNQTSLYFCASMGGDGANVLTFGAGSRLTVL.

Here the CDR3 DNA reads TGCAGTGCTACAGCCGGAGAGACGAAGGGACAGTATAGCTCTGGGGCCAACGTCCTGACTTTC. Its protein product is CSATAGETKGQYSSGANVLTF. J is TRBJ2-6 and V is TRBV20-1, with 7 bases fitting TRBD1. Germline V gene lookup returns CDR1 DFQATT and CDR2 SNEGSKA (reference sequence). The CDR3 is 21 residues long. The V segment lost 4 bases and the J segment 0 bases; nucleotides outside the gene matches: 21.

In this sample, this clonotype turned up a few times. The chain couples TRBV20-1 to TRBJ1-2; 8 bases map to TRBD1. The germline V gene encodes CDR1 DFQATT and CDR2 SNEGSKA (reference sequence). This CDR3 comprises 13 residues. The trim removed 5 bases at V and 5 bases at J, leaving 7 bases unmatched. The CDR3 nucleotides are TGCAGTGCTCCCACAGGGGGTAATTATGGCTACACCTTC. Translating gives CSAPTGGNYGYTF.

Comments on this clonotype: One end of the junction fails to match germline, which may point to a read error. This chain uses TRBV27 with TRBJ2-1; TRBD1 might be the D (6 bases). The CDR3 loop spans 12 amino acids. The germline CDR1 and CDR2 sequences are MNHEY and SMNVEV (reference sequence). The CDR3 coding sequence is TGTGCCAGCAGTTGGAGATGGGGGCTTGAAGTCTTC. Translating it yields CASSWRWGLEVF.

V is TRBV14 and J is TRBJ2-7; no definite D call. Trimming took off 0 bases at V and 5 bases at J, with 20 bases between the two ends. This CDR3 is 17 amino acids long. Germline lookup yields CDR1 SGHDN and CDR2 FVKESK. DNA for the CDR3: TGTGCCAGCAGCCAAGAATTGCCCTGGTCCCGTGTCCACGAGCAGTACTTC. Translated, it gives CASSQELPWSRVHEQYF.

The CDR3 bases are TGTGCCAGCGGCCCCGGACAGGAGAACACCGGGGAGCTGTTTTTT. Translated, it gives CASGPGQENTGELFF. The chain carries TRBV5-6 and TRBJ2-2, with 7 bases that match TRBD1. Germline V gene lookup returns CDR1 SGHDT and CDR2 YYEEEE. The CDR3 covers 15 residues. V trimming: 7 bases; J trimming: 1 base; junction bases outside the gene matches: 7.

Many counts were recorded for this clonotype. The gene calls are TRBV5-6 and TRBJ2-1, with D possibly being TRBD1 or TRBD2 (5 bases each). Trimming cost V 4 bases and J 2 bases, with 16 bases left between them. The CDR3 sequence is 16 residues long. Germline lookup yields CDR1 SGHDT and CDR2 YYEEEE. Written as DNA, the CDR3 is TGTGCCAGCAGCCCCGGACGGGGACCAACCTACAATGAGCAGTTCTTC. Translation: CASSPGRGPTYNEQFF. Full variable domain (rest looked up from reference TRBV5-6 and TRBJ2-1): DAGVTQSPTHLIKTRGQQVTLRCSPKSGHDTVSWYQQALGQGPQFIFQYYEEEERQRGNFPDRFSGHQFPNYSSELNVNALLLGDSALYLCASSPGRGPTYNEQFFGPGTRLTVL.

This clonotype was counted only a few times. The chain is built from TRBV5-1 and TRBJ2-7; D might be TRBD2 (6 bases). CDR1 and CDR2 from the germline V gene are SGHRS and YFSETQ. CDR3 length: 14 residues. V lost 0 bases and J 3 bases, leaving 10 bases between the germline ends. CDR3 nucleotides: TGCGCCAGCAGCTTGGCCATCGGGAGCTACGAGCAGTACTTC. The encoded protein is CASSLAIGSYEQYF. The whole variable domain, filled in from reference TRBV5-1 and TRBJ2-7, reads KAGVTQTPRYLIKTRGQQVTLSCSPISGHRSVSWYQQTPGQGLQFLFEYFSETQRNKGNFPGRFSGRQFSNSRSEMNVSTLELGDSALYLCASSLAIGSYEQYFGPGTRLTVT.

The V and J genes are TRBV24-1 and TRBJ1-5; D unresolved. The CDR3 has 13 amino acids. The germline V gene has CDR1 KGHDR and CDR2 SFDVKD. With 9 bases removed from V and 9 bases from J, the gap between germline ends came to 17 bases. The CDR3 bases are TGTGCCACCCAAGGGCCCCTAGGGCGGCCCCAGCATTTT. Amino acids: CATQGPLGRPQHF.

CDR3 in amino acids: CASFWDGSYNEQFF. The CDR3 nucleotides read TGTGCCAGCTTCTGGGATGGCTCCTACAATGAGCAGTTCTTC. The chain carries TRBV6-1 and TRBJ2-1; D not certain. CDR1 is MNHNS, CDR2 SASEGT, per germline. V gave up 8 bases and J gave up 0 bases, with 11 bases separating them. The CDR3 contains 14 residues.

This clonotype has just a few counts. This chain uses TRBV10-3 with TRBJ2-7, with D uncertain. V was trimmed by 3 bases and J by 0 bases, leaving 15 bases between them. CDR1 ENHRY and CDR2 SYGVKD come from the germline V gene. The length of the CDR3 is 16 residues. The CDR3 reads CAISDSGLHSSYEQYF. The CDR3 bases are TGTGCCATCAGTGACTCCGGTCTTCACAGCTCCTACGAGCAGTACTTC.

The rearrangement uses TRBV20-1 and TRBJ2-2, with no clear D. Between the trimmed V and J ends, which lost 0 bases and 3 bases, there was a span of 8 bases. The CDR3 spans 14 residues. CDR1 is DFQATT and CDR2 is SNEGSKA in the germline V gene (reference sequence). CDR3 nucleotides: TGCAGTGCTAGAGAGCCGCCGGACACCGGGGAGCTGTTTTTT. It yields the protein CSAREPPDTGELFF.

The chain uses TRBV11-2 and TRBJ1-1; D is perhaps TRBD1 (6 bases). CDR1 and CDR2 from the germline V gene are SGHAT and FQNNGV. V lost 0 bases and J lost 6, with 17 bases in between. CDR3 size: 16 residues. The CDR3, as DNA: TGTGCCAGCAGCTTAGATCTCGGGGGGCCGTTCCCTGAAGCTTTCTTT. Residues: CASSLDLGGPFPEAFF.

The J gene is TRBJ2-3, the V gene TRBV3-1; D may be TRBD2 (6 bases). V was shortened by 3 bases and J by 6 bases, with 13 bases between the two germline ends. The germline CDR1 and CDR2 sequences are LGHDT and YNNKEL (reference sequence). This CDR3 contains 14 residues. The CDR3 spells CASSQPSALDTQYF. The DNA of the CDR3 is TGTGCCAGCAGCCAGCCTAGCGCCCTTGATACGCAGTATTTT.

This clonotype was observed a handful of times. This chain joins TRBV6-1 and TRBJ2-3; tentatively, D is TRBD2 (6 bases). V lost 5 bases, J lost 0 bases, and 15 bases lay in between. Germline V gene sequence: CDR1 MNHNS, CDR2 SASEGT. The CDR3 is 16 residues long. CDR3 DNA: TGTGCCAGCAGTTACGGCTTAGCGGCTAGCACAGATACGCAGTATTTT. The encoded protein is CASSYGLAASTDTQYF.

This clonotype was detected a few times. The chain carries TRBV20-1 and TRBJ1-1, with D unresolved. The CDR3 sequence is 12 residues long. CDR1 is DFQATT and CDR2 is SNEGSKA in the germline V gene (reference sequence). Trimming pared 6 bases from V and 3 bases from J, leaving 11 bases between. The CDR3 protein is CSASKTDTEAFF. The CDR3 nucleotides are TGCAGTGCCTCTAAGACGGACACTGAAGCTTTCTTT.

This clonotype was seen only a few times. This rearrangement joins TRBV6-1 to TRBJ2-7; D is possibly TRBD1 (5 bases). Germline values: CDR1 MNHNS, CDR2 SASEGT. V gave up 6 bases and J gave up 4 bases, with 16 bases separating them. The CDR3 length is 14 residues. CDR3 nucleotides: TGTGCCAGCAGCAATCAGGGTAGTCGGTACGAGCAGTACTTC. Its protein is CASSNQGSRYEQYF.

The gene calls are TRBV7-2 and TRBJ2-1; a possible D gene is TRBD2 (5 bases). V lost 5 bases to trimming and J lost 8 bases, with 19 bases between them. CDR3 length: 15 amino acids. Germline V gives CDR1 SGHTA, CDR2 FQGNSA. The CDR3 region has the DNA TGTGCCAGCAGCCCATCCAGCGGACCGAGTGATGAGCAGTTCTTC. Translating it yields CASSPSSGPSDEQFF.

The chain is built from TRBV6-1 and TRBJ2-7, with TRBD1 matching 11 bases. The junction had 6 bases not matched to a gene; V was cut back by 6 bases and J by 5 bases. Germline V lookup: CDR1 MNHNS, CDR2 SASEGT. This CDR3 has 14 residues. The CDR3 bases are TGTGCCAGCAGGCCAGGACAGGGGGCCCACGAGCAGTACTTC. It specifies CASRPGQGAHEQYF.

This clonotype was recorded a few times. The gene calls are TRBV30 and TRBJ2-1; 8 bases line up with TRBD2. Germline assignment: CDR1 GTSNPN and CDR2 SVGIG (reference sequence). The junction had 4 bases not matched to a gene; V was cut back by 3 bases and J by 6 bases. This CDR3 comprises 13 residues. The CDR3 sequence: CAWRGLVGNEQFF. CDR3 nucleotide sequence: TGTGCCTGGAGGGGACTAGTTGGCAATGAGCAGTTCTTC.